Below, 4 T cell receptor beta chains from the same sample are listed, as sequenced in a study of cytomegalovirus exposure and HLA in healthy donors (dated by TCRdb to the late 2010s). The method was the immunoSEQ multiplex PCR assay. TCRdb took over this immuneACCESS table, retaining in-frame rearrangements with V and J assigned. Such tables are incomplete; in checked studies, under half of the missing clones stem from an unresolved V gene, and the remainder is unexplained. Across this sample there are approximately 99,000 clones, with under 85% seen only once. The ten largest clonotypes hold 3% of the sample. The source material was PBMCs. Receptors originate from a woman younger than 35 in good health and CMV-seronegative.

In regard to this clone: One junction end disagrees with the germline gene, perhaps due to a read error. V is TRBV4-2 and J is TRBJ1-6; no clear D gene. Germline CDR1 LGHNA, CDR2 YNFKEQ. CDR3 size: 15 residues. The CDR3 DNA reads TGTGCCAGCAGCGAAGAATGGACTGGGATAGTGTCCCTCCACTTT. Its protein product is CASSEEWTGIVSLHF.

This clone has a single count. The chain combines TRBV14 with TRBJ1-5, with 9 bases lining up with TRBD1. The ends lost 10 bases at V and 4 bases at J; junction bases unmatched: 8. CDR3 length: 14 residues. CDR1 is SGHDN and CDR2 is FVKESK in the germline V gene. CDR3 in amino acids: CATIGQGRNQPQHF. The DNA of the CDR3 is TGTGCCACCATCGGACAGGGGAGGAATCAGCCCCAGCATTTT.

This chain joins TRBV7-9 and TRBJ2-7, with D possibly matching TRBD2 (6 bases). The V end was cut by 4 bases, the J end by 4 bases, with 17 bases between. Germline lookup yields CDR1 SEHNR and CDR2 FQNEAQ (reference sequence). The CDR3 covers 15 residues. CDR3 nucleotides: TGTGCCAGCAGCTCGGGACTTCAGGATTGGTACGAGCAGTACTTC. The encoded protein is CASSSGLQDWYEQYF.

This chain uses TRBV7-2 with TRBJ2-3, with TRBD2 identical over 11 bases. V gave up 4 bases and J gave up 8 bases; unmatched junction bases: 2. Per the germline V gene, CDR1 is SGHTA and CDR2 is FQGNSA. CDR3 length: 13 amino acids. CDR3 in DNA: TGTGCCAGCAGCTCGGGGACTAGCGGTACGCAGTATTTT. Its translation: CASSSGTSGTQYF.